The clone carrying this T cell receptor beta chain was seen a few times. Its specificity is unknown. With duration under 3 months, ophthalmopathy was active: Clinical Activity Score at least 3, NOSPECS at least 4. This specimen belongs to a study of T cells in Graves' hyperthyroidism and ophthalmopathy. Study in general: The initial diagnosis was the point when peripheral blood was collected, ahead of any treatment.

General study results and limits: Blood also showed most of the thyroid clonotypes that were expanded above 0.001. Using 13 V-J features, a model discriminated ophthalmopathy from stable hyperthyroidism.

The TCR beta CDR3 regions underwent amplification using RNA transcripts as the source. RT-PCR in the first round (using the HTBI primer set) targeted the TCR CDR3. TCRdb used MiXCR to reprocess the multiplex PCR reads, holding one entry per CDR3 protein. The sample consists of about 400,000 distinct CDR3 sequences, around 15% of them appearing once. The CDR3 is 16 residues long. V lost 7 bases and J lost 6; bases outside the gene matches: 14. The V gene is TRBV12-3 or TRBV12-4, the J gene TRBJ2-7; 11 bases map to TRBD2. The source of this sequence is a man aged 50 to 59 with Graves' ophthalmopathy. Sequencing used blood. The CDR3 DNA follows: TGTGCCAGCACCCCGGGACTAGCGGAGCCAAGTTTCGAGCAGTACTTC. Translating gives CASTPGLAEPSFEQYF.